This T cell receptor beta chain was retrieved from a study of cytomegalovirus exposure and HLA in healthy donors. Regarding the study as a whole: Cytomegalovirus status was reportedly diagnosed by the classifier with high sensitivity and specificity. The study flagged some 170 TCR beta chains as cytomegalovirus-associated.

PCR involved 60 Vbeta and 13 Jbeta primers. Using immunoSEQ multiplex PCR, the repertoire was profiled, and TCRdb retains in-frame clones only, with some absent. The profile shows 60,000 to 70,000 clones, roughly 79% of them singletons. Points on this clone: Antigen specificity is unknown.

Deletions cut 6 bases from V and 4 bases from J, with 16 bases between. Per germline, CDR1 SNHLY and CDR2 FYNNEI. The CDR3 has 16 residues. Sequenced input: PBMCs. The rearrangement links TRBV2 to TRBJ2-6; the D gene is possibly TRBD2 (5 bases). This TCR was sampled from a man aged 45-60 years in good health and CMV-seronegative. In DNA form, the CDR3 reads TGTGCCAGCAGGCCCATAGGGAGTCGGGGGGCCAACGTCCTGACTTTC. It yields the protein CASRPIGSRGANVLTF.